This T cell receptor beta chain comes out of a study of Ad26.COV2.S vaccination and SARS-CoV-2 variants. Study as a whole: Ad26.COV2.S was injected intramuscularly once or twice, 56 days apart. Study-wide results and limits: Total T cell responses may have been underestimated by the TCR breadth and depth analyses. Post-vaccination spike-specific CD8+ and CD4+ T cell responses reportedly had substantial breadth. Vaccinees and placebo recipients showed similar non-spike TCR breadth.

Libraries were prepared by immunoSEQ multiplex PCR; TCRdb keeps only in-frame clonotypes and omits some of them. The table has around 270,000 clones, roughly 89% seen once. Treatment specified: approximately 18 received Ad26.COV2.S at low or high dose, single or two shots; roughly 5 received placebo; per-sample allocation not given. Samples came from day 63 after the first vaccine or placebo injection. Of note for this clone: Its antigen is still unknown.

The source of this sequence is a person aged 18 to 59 who received the Ad26.COV2.S COVID-19 vaccine or a placebo. The sample here was peripheral blood, taken in a trial of Ad26.COV2.S vaccine versus placebo.

The CDR3 protein is CASSSSLGRYNEQFF. DNA for the CDR3: TGTGCCAGCAGCTCCTCCTTGGGGCGATACAATGAGCAGTTCTTC. The V and J genes are TRBV5-4 and TRBJ2-1, with a weak D call TRBD1 (5 bases). Germline V gives CDR1 SGHNT, CDR2 YYREEE (reference sequence). V lost 3 bases and J 4 bases, leaving 14 bases between the germline ends. The CDR3 length is 15 residues.